This T cell receptor beta chain stems from a study of T cells in Graves' hyperthyroidism and ophthalmopathy. Overall study context: Peripheral blood specimens were obtained at initial diagnosis, prior to any treatment. Whole-study results and caveats: Model-based prediction identified ophthalmopathy a median about 6 months prior to its onset.

RNA transcripts served as the template for amplifying TCR beta CDR3 regions. HTBI primers drove first-round RT-PCR of the TCR CDR3. TCRdb fed the multiplex PCR reads into MiXCR, producing one record per CDR3 protein. This sample has a few hundred thousand distinct CDR3 sequences, with roughly 14% found just once. This clonotype was detected ten times or more. The antigen is not known. Per germline, CDR1 SGDLS and CDR2 YYNGEE. V was pared by 3 bases and J by 4 bases, with 9 bases of the junction left unmatched. The CDR3 extends over 16 amino acids. Patients aged 18 to 65 had newly diagnosed hyperthyroidism that had lasted under 2 months. The authors took PBMCs from roughly 9.7 ml fresh peripheral blood.

This TCR derives from a woman younger than 35 with Graves' hyperthyroidism. The sample taken for sequencing was blood. The gene calls are TRBV9 and TRBJ2-1; 8 nucleotides match TRBD2. Here the CDR3 DNA reads TGTGCCAGCAGCGCCTCGGGGGGGGGCGGATACAATGAGCAGTTCTTC. Protein: CASSASGGGGYNEQFF.